The clone carrying this T cell receptor beta chain turned up a few times. The sample belongs to a study of T-cell reconstitution after alpha-beta-depleted transplantation in children. It was with unique molecular identifiers that the TCRbeta library was prepared. TCRdb reprocessed the PCR reads with MiXCR, giving one entry per CDR3 protein. This sample has a few hundred thousand distinct CDR3 sequences, with approximately 10% found just once. This TCR was sampled from a human donor who donated a stem cell graft to a child with acute myeloid leukemia. Specimen: PBMCs from the stem cell graft donor, collected from the stem cell graft.

CDR3 residues: CASSFNPMDNSPLHF. CDR3 in DNA: TGTGCCAGCAGTTTTAACCCTATGGATAATTCACCCCTCCACTTT. This chain uses TRBV12-3 or TRBV12-4 with TRBJ1-6, with D uncertain. V was trimmed by 3 bases and J by 5 bases, leaving 11 bases between them. This CDR3 spans 15 amino acids.